Below are 23 T cell receptor beta chains sequenced from a single sample in a study of blood T cell repertoires in COVID-19. Measured with immunoSEQ multiplex PCR; TCRdb has only the in-frame clones, and not every one. This table has more than 110,000 clones, 75% to 90% appearing once. Material for sequencing was PBMCs or T cells enriched from blood (not recorded which). These receptors originate from a man aged 50-59 years who had recovered from COVID-19.

The chain is built from TRBV18 and TRBJ1-1; D is unclear. This CDR3 is 13 amino acids long. Germline V gives CDR1 KGHSH, CDR2 LQKENI. V dropped 2 bases and J dropped 1 base, with 5 bases sitting between them. The CDR3: CASSPTKNTEAFF. In DNA, the CDR3 is TGTGCCAGCTCACCAACTAAGAACACTGAAGCTTTCTTT. Based on the CDR3 plus reference TRBV18 and TRBJ1-1, the full variable domain is NAGVMQNPRHLVRRRGQEARLRCSPMKGHSHVYWYRQLPEEGLKFMVYLQKENIIDESGMPKERFSAEFPKEGPSILRIQQVVRGDSAAYFCASSPTKNTEAFFGQGTRLTVV.

The chain uses TRBV9 and TRBJ1-2; D might be TRBD1 (5 bases). Trimming pared 3 bases from V and 4 bases from J, leaving 10 bases between. Germline CDR1 and CDR2: SGDLS and YYNGEE. The CDR3 has 13 amino acids. For the CDR3, the DNA is TGTGCCAGCAGCGAGGGGTGGGGCTATGGCTACACCTTC. It encodes CASSEGWGYGYTF.

The genes are TRBV24-1 and TRBJ2-1; 15 positions match TRBD2. In germline, CDR1 is KGHDR, CDR2 SFDVKD. The junction had 3 bases not matched to a gene; V was cut back by 1 base and J by 6 bases. The CDR3 has 17 amino acids. CDR3 sequence reads: CATSDFRTSGRANEQFF. CDR3 bases: TGTGCCACCAGTGATTTTCGGACTAGCGGGAGGGCCAATGAGCAGTTCTTC.

The gene calls are TRBV5-8 and TRBJ2-4, with D perhaps TRBD2 (5 bases). Trimming took 0 bases from V and 12 from J, leaving 10 bases between them. Germline V CDR1 and CDR2: SGHTS, YDEGEE. This CDR3 contains 12 residues. This CDR3 reads CASSLAVANQYF. The CDR3 DNA is TGTGCCAGCAGCTTGGCCGTAGCGAATCAGTACTTC.

The chain employs TRBV6-5 and TRBJ2-7; TRBD1 is a possible D gene (5 bases). The germline CDR1 and CDR2 sequences are MNHEY and SVGAGI. Trimming shortened V by 4 bases and J by 0 bases, and 13 bases separated the two germline ends. There are 15 residues in the CDR3. The CDR3 region is CASSLRQRSSYEQYF. In DNA form, the CDR3 reads TGTGCCAGCAGTTTACGACAGAGAAGCTCCTACGAGCAGTACTTC.

The rearrangement joins TRBV19 to TRBJ2-4; D possibly corresponds to TRBD1 (5 bases). The CDR3 is made up of 17 amino acids. Between the trimmed V and J ends, which lost 2 bases and 6 bases, there was a span of 20 bases. Germline CDR1 LNHDA, CDR2 SQIVND (reference sequence). CDR3 residues: CASSIYPRQGLGNIQYF. The CDR3 coding sequence is TGTGCCAGTAGTATATATCCTCGGCAGGGTTTGGGAAACATTCAGTACTTC.

This chain joins TRBV6-1 and TRBJ2-3; 9 bases map to TRBD2. V lost 2 bases and J lost 5; bases outside the gene matches: 5. The CDR3 runs to 15 residues. Germline CDR1 reads MNHNS; CDR2 reads SASEGT. CDR3 nucleotide sequence: TGTGCCAGCAGTGAACCGGGACTAGCAGGAGATACGCAGTATTTT. Protein sequence: CASSEPGLAGDTQYF.

The rearrangement joins TRBV24-1 to TRBJ2-1; 7 nucleotides agree with TRBD1. The CDR3 sequence is 14 residues long. V was clipped by 4 bases and J by 8 bases; unmatched bases: 7. Per the germline V gene, CDR1 is KGHDR and CDR2 is SFDVKD. DNA for the CDR3: TGTGCCACCAGTGAACCGACAGGGAACCATGAGCAGTTCTTC. Translated: CATSEPTGNHEQFF.

The chain is built from TRBV27 and TRBJ1-2, with D unclear. CDR3 length: 14 amino acids. The V and J ends lost 2 bases and 3 bases respectively, with 10 bases between them. CDR1 and CDR2 from the germline V gene are MNHEY and SMNVEV (reference sequence). This CDR3 is CASSLGRGDYGYTF. CDR3 nucleotides: TGTGCCAGCAGTTTAGGGCGCGGGGACTATGGCTACACCTTC.

The chain combines TRBV7-9 with TRBJ1-2; D is ambiguous. The CDR3 is 13 residues long. CDR1 is SEHNR and CDR2 is FQNEAQ in the germline V gene (reference sequence). V shed 5 bases and J shed 3 bases, with 10 bases lying between them. CDR3 nucleotide sequence: TGTGCCAGCAGCCACGGGGTGGACTATGGCTACACCTTC. This encodes CASSHGVDYGYTF.

Written as DNA, the CDR3 is TGTGCCAGCAGCCCTGGGACTAGCGGAGCTCGAGGTGAGCAGTTCTTC. Translated: CASSPGTSGARGEQFF. The chain is built from TRBV7-9 and TRBJ2-1, with 11 bases that match TRBD2. The CDR3 is 16 residues long. CDR1 and CDR2 from the germline V gene are SEHNR and FQNEAQ (reference sequence). Trimming took 5 bases from V and 9 from J; bases not matched to a gene: 12.

The genes are TRBV19 and TRBJ1-2; 7 nucleotides match TRBD1. Unmatched junction bases numbered 7, after V lost 7 bases and J lost 5 bases. Per the germline V gene, CDR1 is LNHDA and CDR2 is SQIVND (reference sequence). This CDR3 comprises 13 residues. The CDR3 DNA reads as TGTGCCAGTACCCCGGACAGGAGGTATGGCTACACCTTC. Protein sequence: CASTPDRRYGYTF.

This chain uses TRBV30 with TRBJ2-7, with 8 bases that match TRBD2. The CDR3 is made up of 13 amino acids. Germline CDR1 reads GTSNPN; CDR2 reads SVGIG (reference sequence). V was clipped by 1 base and J by 2 bases; unmatched bases: 1. CDR3: CAWSERGTYEQYF. The CDR3, as DNA: TGTGCCTGGAGTGAGCGGGGGACCTACGAGCAGTACTTC.

The genes are TRBV6-2 or TRBV6-3 and TRBJ1-1; tentatively, D is TRBD1 (5 bases). V was clipped by 0 bases and J by 7 bases, with 15 bases between them. The CDR3 contains 15 residues. CDR1 MNHEY and CDR2 SVGEGT come from the germline V gene. The CDR3 spells CASSYSTARSGEAFF. In DNA form, the CDR3 reads TGTGCCAGCAGTTACTCGACAGCCCGTAGCGGTGAAGCTTTCTTT.

V is TRBV5-8 and J is TRBJ2-5; 11 bases line up with TRBD1. This CDR3 has 16 residues. J gave up 4 bases and V 2 bases, and 7 bases lay outside the gene matches. Germline V lookup: CDR1 SGHTS, CDR2 YDEGEE. The CDR3 region is CASSLRGTGGGETQYF. In DNA form, the CDR3 reads TGTGCCAGCAGCTTAAGGGGGACAGGGGGAGGAGAGACCCAGTACTTC. The variable domain in full, completed from reference TRBV5-8 and TRBJ2-5, reads EAGVTQSPTHLIKTRGQQATLRCSPISGHTSVYWYQQALGLGLQFLLWYDEGEERNRGNFPPRFSGRQFPNYSSELNVNALELEDSALYLCASSLRGTGGGETQYFGPGTRLLVL.

The chain uses TRBV7-9 and TRBJ1-1, with D possibly being TRBD1 (5 bases). The germline V gene has CDR1 SEHNR and CDR2 FQNEAQ (reference sequence). V was pared by 4 bases and J by 1 base, with 16 bases between. This CDR3 is built from 16 residues. The CDR3 loop is CASSWLRGGRNTEAFF. In nucleotides, the CDR3 is TGTGCCAGCAGCTGGCTCCGCGGGGGACGGAACACTGAAGCTTTCTTT.

The chain is built from TRBV5-8 and TRBJ1-5; the match to TRBD1 covers 11 bases. The CDR3 consists of 16 residues. The germline gives CDR1 SGHTS, CDR2 YDEGEE. Trimming at V came to 4 bases and at J to 7 bases, leaving 10 bases not matched to a gene. The CDR3 loop is CASSGRDRGSWQPQHF. Here the CDR3 DNA reads TGTGCCAGCAGCGGACGGGACAGGGGGTCGTGGCAGCCCCAGCATTTT.

There are a few counts of this clone. The chain employs TRBV28 and TRBJ1-2; the match to TRBD1 covers 7 bases. There are 14 residues in the CDR3. Germline CDR1 MDHEN, CDR2 SYDVKM. V was clipped by 5 bases and J by 5 bases; unmatched bases: 8. The CDR3 sequence: CASSVSLQGYGYTF. DNA of the CDR3: TGTGCCAGCAGTGTTTCGTTACAGGGGTATGGCTACACCTTC.

The rearrangement links TRBV7-8 to TRBJ1-1; 8 positions agree with TRBD1. From germline, CDR1 is SGHVS and CDR2 FQNEAQ. The V segment lost 4 bases and the J segment 3 bases; nucleotides outside the gene matches: 4. CDR3 length: 14 amino acids. CDR3 amino acids: CASSYRTGHTEAFF. In DNA form, the CDR3 reads TGTGCCAGCAGCTACCGGACAGGGCACACTGAAGCTTTCTTT.

The rearrangement joins TRBV25-1 to TRBJ2-5; 8 nucleotides align to TRBD1. Germline CDR1 reads MGHDK; CDR2 reads SYGVNS. V lost 2 bases and J lost 2; bases outside the gene matches: 7. This CDR3 region has 16 residues. The CDR3 loop reads CASSERQGIQQETQYF. In nucleotides, the CDR3 is TGTGCCAGCAGTGAAAGACAGGGGATACAGCAAGAGACCCAGTACTTC. Combining the CDR3 with reference TRBV25-1 and TRBJ2-5 gives the whole variable domain EADIYQTPRYLVIGTGKKITLECSQTMGHDKMYWYQQDPGMELHLIHYSYGVNSTEKGDLSSESTVSRIRTEHFPLTLESARPSHTSQYLCASSERQGIQQETQYFGPGTRLLVL.

This clone was detected only a few times. CDR3 sequence reads: CASSFQGSGYTF. CDR3 in DNA: TGTGCCAGCAGTTTTCAGGGGTCTGGCTACACCTTC. The V gene is TRBV12-3 or TRBV12-4, the J gene TRBJ1-2; D possibly corresponds to TRBD1 (6 bases). With 3 bases removed from V and 7 bases from J, the gap between germline ends came to 9 bases. The CDR3 length is 12 residues.

The chain is built from TRBV12-5 and TRBJ2-5, with TRBD1 matching 9 bases. There are 19 residues in the CDR3. The V gene end was trimmed by 2 bases and the J gene end by 4 bases; junction bases not matched to a gene: 17. From germline, CDR1 is LGHNT and CDR2 FRNRAP. CDR3 region: CASGLIDRDRVSLGETQYF. The DNA for the CDR3 is TGTGCTAGTGGTTTGATCGACCGGGACAGGGTGTCCCTCGGAGAGACCCAGTACTTC.

V usage is TRBV18 and J usage is TRBJ2-3; TRBD2 matches at 11 bases. The ends lost 0 bases at V and 7 bases at J; junction bases unmatched: 9. This CDR3 region has 17 residues. Per germline, CDR1 KGHSH and CDR2 LQKENI. The CDR3 region is CASSPPVLAGDSYTQYF. CDR3 sequence (DNA): TGTGCCAGCTCACCACCGGTACTAGCGGGAGATAGTTATACGCAGTATTTT.